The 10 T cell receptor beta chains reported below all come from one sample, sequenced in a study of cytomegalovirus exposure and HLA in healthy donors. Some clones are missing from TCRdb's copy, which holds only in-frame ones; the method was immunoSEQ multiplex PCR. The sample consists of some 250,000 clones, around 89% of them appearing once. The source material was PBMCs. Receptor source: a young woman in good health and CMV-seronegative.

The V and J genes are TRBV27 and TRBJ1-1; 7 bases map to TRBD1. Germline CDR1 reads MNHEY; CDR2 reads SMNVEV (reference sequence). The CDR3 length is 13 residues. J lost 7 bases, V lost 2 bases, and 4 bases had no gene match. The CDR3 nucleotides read TGTGCCAGCAGTTTAAGGGGGCAGGTTGAAGCTTTCTTT. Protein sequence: CASSLRGQVEAFF.

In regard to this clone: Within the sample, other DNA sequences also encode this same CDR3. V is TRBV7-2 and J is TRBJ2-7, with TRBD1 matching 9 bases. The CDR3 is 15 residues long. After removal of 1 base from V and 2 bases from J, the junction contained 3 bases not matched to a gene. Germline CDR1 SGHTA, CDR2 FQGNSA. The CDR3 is CASSLGGTGTYEQYF. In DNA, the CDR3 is TGTGCCAGCAGCTTAGGAGGGACAGGGACCTACGAGCAGTACTTC.

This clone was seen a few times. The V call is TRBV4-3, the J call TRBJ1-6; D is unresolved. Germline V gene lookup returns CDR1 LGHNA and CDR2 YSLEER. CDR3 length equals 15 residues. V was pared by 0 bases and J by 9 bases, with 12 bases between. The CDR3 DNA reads TGCGCCAGCAGCCAAGATCCCTCTATATCTTCACCCCTCCACTTT. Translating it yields CASSQDPSISSPLHF.

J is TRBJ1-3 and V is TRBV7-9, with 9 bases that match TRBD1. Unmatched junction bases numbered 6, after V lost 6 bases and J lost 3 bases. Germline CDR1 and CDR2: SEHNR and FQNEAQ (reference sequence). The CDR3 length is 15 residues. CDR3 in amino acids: CASRPTGGNGNTIYF. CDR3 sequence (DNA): TGTGCCAGCAGGCCTACAGGGGGCAATGGAAACACCATATATTTT.

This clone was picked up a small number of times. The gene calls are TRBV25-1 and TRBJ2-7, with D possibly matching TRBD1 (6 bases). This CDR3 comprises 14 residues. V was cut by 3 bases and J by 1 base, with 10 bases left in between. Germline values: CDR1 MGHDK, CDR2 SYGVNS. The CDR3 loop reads CASSEGARSYEQYV. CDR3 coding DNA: TGTGCCAGCAGTGAGGGGGCGAGATCCTACGAGCAGTACGTC.

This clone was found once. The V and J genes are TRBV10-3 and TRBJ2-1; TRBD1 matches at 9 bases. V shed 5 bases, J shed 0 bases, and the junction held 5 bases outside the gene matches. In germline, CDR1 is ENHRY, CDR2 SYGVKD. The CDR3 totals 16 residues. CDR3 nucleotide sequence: TGTGCCATCAGTCCCGGGACAGGGAGCTCCTACAATGAGCAGTTCTTC. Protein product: CAISPGTGSSYNEQFF.

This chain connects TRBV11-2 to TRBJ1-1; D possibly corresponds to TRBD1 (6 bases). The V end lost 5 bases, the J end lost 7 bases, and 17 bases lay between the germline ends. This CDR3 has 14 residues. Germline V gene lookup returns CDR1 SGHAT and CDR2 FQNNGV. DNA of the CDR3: TGTGCCAGCAGCACGACCGCCAGGGGAAATGAAGCTTTCTTT. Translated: CASSTTARGNEAFF.

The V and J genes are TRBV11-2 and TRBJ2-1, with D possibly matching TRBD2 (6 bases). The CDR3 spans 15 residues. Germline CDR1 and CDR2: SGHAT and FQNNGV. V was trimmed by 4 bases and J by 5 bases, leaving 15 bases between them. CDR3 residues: CASSSLRGTNNEQFF. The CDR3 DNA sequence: TGTGCCAGCAGCTCCCTTCGGGGGACGAACAATGAGCAGTTCTTC.

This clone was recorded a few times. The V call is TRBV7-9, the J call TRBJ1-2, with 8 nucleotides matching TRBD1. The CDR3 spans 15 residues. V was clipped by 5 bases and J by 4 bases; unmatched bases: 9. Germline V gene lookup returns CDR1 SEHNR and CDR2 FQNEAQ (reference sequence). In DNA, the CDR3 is TGTGCCAGCAGCCTAGGACAGGGAGTCGGCTATGGCTACACCTTC. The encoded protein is CASSLGQGVGYGYTF.

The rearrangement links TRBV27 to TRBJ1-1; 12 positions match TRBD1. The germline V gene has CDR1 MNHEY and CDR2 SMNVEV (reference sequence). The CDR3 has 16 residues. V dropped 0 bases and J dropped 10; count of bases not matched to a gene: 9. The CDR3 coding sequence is TGTGCCAGCAGTTTATCGTCCGGGACAGGGGGCCTCGGAGCTTTCTTT. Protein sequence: CASSLSSGTGGLGAFF.